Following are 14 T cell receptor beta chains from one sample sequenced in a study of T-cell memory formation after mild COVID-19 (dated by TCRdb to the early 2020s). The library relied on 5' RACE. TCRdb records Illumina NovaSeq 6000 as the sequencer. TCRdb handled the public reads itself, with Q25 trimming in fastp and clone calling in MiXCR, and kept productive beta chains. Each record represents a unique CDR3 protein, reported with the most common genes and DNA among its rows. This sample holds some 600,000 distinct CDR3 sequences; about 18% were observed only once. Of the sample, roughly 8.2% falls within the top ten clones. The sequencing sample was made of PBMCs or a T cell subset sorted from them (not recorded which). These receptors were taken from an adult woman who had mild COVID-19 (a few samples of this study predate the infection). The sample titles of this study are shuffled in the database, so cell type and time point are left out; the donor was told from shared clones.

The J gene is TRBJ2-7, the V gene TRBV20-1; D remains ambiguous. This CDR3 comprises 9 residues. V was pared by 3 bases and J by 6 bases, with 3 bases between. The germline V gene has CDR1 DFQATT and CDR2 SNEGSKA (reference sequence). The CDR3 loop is CSASSEQYF. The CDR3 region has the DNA TGCAGTGCTAGTTCCGAGCAGTACTTC.

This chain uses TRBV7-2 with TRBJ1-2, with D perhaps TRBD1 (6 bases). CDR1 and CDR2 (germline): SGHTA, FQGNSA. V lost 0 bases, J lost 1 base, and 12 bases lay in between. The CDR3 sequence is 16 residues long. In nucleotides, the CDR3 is TGTGCCAGCAGCTTAGCGGTTTTGGACAGTAACTATGGCTACACCTTC. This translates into CASSLAVLDSNYGYTF.

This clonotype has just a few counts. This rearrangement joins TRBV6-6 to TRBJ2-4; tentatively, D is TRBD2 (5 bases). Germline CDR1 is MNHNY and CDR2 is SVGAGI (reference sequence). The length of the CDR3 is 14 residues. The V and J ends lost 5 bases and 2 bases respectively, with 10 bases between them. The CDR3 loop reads CASSPRETKNIQYF. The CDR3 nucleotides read TGTGCCAGCAGTCCGAGGGAGACCAAAAACATTCAGTACTTC.

Written as DNA, the CDR3 is TGTGCCAGCACGGGTGGCCTTGGGGGTTATGGCTACACCTTC. It codes for CASTGGLGGYGYTF. The gene calls are TRBV2 and TRBJ1-2; possibly TRBD1 for D (5 bases). The CDR3 is made up of 14 amino acids. Trimming stripped 7 bases from V and 5 bases from J, with 17 bases between. Germline V gene data show CDR1 as SNHLY and CDR2 as FYNNEI.

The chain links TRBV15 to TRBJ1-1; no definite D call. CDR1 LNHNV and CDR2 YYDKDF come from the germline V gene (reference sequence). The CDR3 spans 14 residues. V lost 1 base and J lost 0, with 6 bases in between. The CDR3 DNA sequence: TGTGCCACCAGCAGAGCTCGGGTGAACACTGAAGCTTTCTTT. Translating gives CATSRARVNTEAFF.

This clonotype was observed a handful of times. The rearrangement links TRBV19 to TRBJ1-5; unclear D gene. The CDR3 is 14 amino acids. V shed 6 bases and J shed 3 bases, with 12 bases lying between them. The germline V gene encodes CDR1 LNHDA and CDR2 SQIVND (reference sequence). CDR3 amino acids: CASSDEVFNQPQHF. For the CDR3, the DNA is TGTGCCAGTAGCGACGAAGTCTTCAATCAGCCCCAGCATTTT. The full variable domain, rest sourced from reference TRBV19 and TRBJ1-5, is DGGITQSPKYLFRKEGQNVTLSCEQNLNHDAMYWYRQDPGQGLRLIYYSQIVNDFQKGDIAEGYSVSREKKESFPLTVTSAQKNPTAFYLCASSDEVFNQPQHFGDGTRLSIL.

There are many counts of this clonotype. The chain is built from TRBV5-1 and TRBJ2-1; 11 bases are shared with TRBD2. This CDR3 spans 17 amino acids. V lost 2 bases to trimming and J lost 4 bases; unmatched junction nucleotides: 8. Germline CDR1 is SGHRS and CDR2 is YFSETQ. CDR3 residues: CASSLYGTSGLYNEQFF. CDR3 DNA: TGCGCCAGCAGCTTATACGGGACTAGCGGACTGTACAATGAGCAGTTCTTC.

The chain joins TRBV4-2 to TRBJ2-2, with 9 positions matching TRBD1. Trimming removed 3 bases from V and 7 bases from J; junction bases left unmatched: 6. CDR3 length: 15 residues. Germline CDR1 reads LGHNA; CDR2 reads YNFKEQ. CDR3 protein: CASSHPGQGSGELFF. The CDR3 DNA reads TGTGCCAGCAGCCACCCGGGACAGGGAAGCGGGGAGCTGTTTTTT.

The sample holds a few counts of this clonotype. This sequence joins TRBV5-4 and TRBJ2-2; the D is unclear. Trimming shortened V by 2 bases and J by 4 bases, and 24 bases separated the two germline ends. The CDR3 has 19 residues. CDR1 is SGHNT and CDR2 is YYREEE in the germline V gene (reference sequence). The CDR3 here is CASSFGVGYGRRGTGELFF. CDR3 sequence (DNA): TGTGCCAGCAGCTTCGGTGTAGGATACGGGCGACGTGGCACCGGGGAGCTGTTTTTT. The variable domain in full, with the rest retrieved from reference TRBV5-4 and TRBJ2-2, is ETGVTQSPTHLIKTRGQQVTLRCSSQSGHNTVSWYQQALGQGPQFIFQYYREEENGRGNFPPRFSGLQFPNYSSELNVNALELDDSALYLCASSFGVGYGRRGTGELFFGEGSRLTVL.

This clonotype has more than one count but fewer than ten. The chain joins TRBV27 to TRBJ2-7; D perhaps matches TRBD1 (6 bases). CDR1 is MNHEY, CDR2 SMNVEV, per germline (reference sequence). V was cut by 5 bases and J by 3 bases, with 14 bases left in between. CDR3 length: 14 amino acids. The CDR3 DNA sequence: TGTGCCAGCAGTAGTTGGATAGGGGGCTACGAGCAGTACTTC. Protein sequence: CASSSWIGGYEQYF.

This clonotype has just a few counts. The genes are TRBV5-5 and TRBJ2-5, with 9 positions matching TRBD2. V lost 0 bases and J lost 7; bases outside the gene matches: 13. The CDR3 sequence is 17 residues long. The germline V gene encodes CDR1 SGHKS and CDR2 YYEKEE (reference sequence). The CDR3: CASSLEGRGGPSGTQYF. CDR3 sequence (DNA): TGTGCCAGCAGCTTGGAGGGGCGGGGGGGCCCTTCAGGGACCCAGTACTTC.

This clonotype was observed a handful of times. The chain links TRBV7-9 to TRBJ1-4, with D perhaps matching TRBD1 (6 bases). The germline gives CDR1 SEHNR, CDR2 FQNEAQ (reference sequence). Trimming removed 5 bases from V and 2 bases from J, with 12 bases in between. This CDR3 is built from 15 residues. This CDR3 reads CASSTRQATNEKLFF. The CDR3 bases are TGTGCCAGCAGCACAAGACAGGCGACTAATGAAAAACTGTTTTTT.

The CDR3 coding sequence is TGCGCCAGCAGCTTGGCCGGCGGGAGTCACGAGCAGTACTTC. As protein: CASSLAGGSHEQYF. The chain joins TRBV5-1 to TRBJ2-7; 7 positions match TRBD2. V shed 0 bases and J 5 bases; nucleotides not matched to a gene: 5. Germline V CDR1 and CDR2: SGHRS, YFSETQ. The CDR3 runs to 14 residues.

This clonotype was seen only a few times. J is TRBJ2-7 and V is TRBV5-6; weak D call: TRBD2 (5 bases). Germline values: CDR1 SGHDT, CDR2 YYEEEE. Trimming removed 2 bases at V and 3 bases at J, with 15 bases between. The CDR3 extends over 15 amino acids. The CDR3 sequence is CASSFSGTRVYEQYF. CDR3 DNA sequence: TGTGCCAGCAGCTTCTCGGGAACTAGGGTCTACGAGCAGTACTTC.